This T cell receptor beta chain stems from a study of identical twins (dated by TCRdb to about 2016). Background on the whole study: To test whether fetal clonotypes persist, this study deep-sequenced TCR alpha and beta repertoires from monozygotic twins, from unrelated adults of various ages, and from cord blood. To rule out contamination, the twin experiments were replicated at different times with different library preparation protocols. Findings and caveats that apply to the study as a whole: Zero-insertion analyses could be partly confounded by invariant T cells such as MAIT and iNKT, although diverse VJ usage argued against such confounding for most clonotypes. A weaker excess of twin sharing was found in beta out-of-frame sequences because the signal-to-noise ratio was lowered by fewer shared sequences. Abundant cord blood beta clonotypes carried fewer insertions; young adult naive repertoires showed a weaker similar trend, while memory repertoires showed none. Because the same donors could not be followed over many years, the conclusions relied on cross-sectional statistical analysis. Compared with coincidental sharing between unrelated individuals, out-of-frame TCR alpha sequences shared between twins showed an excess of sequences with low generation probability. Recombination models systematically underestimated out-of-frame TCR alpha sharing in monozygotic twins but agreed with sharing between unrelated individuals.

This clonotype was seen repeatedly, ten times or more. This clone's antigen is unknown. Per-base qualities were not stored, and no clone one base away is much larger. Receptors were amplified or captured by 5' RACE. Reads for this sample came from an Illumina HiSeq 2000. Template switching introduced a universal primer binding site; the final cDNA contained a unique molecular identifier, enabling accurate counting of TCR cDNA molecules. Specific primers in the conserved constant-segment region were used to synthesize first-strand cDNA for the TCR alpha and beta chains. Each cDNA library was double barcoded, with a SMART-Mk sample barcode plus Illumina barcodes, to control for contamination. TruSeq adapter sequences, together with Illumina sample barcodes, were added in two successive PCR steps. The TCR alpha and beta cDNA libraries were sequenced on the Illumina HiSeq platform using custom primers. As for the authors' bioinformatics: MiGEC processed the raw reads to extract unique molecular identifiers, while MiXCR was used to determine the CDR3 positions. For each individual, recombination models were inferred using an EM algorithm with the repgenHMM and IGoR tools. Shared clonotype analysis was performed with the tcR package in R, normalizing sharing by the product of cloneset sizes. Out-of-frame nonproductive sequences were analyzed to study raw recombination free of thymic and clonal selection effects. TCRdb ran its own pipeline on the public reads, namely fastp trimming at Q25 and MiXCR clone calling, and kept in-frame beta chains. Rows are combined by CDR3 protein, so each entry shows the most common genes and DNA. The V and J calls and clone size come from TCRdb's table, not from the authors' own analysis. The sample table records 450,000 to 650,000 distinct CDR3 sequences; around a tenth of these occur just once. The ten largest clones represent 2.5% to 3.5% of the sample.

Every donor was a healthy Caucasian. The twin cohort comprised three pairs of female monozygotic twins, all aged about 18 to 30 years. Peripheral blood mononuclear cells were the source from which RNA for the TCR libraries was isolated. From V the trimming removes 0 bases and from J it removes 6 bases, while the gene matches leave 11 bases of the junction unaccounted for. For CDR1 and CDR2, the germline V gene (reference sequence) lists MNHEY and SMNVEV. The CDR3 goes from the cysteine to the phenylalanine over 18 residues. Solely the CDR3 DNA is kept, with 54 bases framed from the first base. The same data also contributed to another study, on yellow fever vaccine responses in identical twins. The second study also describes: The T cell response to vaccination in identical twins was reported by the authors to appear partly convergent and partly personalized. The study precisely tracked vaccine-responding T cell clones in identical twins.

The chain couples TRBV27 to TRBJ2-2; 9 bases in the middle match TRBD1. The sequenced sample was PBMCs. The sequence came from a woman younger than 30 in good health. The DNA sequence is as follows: TGTGCCAGCAGTTTATCCCATGGGACAGGGAGTATCGCCGGGGAGCTGTTTTTT. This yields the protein CASSLSHGTGSIAGELFF.